The next 5 T cell receptor beta chains were all read from a single sample in a study of cytomegalovirus exposure and HLA in healthy donors (dated by TCRdb to the late 2010s). The library was obtained by the immunoSEQ multiplex PCR assay. A mixture of 60 forward primers for TCR Vbeta segments and 13 reverse primers for TCR Jbeta segments was used in the multiplex PCR. What TCRdb holds here is the immuneACCESS table cut down to in-frame rearrangements. Part of the clones is not present; checked against another copy, under half of the missing clones reflect an unresolved V gene, and the others are unexplained. Within this sample are 150,000 to 200,000 clones, with over 70% of them counted one time only. The top ten hold about 2% of the sample. Material for sequencing was PBMCs. These receptors came from a woman aged 18 to 35 in good health and CMV-seropositive.

The sample holds a few counts of this clone. This rearrangement joins TRBV5-4 to TRBJ2-6; D uncertain. The CDR3 is made up of 14 amino acids. Germline V gives CDR1 SGHNT, CDR2 YYREEE (reference sequence). V dropped 7 bases and J dropped 0 bases, with 8 bases sitting between them. The CDR3 reads CASGRYSGANVLTF. Written as DNA, the CDR3 is TGTGCCAGCGGCCGTTACTCTGGGGCCAACGTCCTGACTTTC. Full variable domain (remainder filled in from reference TRBV5-4 and TRBJ2-6): ETGVTQSPTHLIKTRGQQVTLRCSSQSGHNTVSWYQQALGQGPQFIFQYYREEENGRGNFPPRFSGLQFPNYSSELNVNALELDDSALYLCASGRYSGANVLTFGAGSRLTVL.

The CDR3 sequence is CASFSTEDYGYTF. The CDR3 DNA follows: TGTGCCAGCTTCTCGACAGAGGACTATGGCTACACCTTC. The chain uses TRBV9 and TRBJ1-2; D possibly corresponds to TRBD1 (5 bases). Trimming removed 7 bases at V and 3 bases at J, with 13 bases between. From germline, CDR1 is SGDLS and CDR2 YYNGEE. CDR3 size: 13 residues.

This sequence joins TRBV27 and TRBJ1-1, with D tentatively TRBD1 (6 bases). The V end lost 6 bases, the J end lost 8 bases, and 19 bases lay between the germline ends. This CDR3 is built from 14 residues. Germline V gene data show CDR1 as MNHEY and CDR2 as SMNVEV (reference sequence). CDR3 bases: TGTGCCAGCAGCTGGGGGGGCGGGCTTACGGAAGCTTTCTTT. As protein: CASSWGGGLTEAFF.

The rearrangement links TRBV6-1 to TRBJ2-5; D call uncertain. The end of the DNA aligns better with TRBJ2-7, so the J call may be wrong. Per the germline V gene, CDR1 is MNHNS and CDR2 is SASEGT. The CDR3 consists of 13 residues. CDR3 in DNA: TGTGCCAGCAGTGAAGCGACTTATCGCGAGCAGTACTTC. It translates to CASSEATYREQYF.

The table lists this clone with a few counts. This chain links TRBV23-1 with TRBJ2-7; 7 bases agree with TRBD1. TRBV23-1 is marked as an open reading frame, function uncertain. Trimming took 8 bases from V and 6 from J; bases not matched to a gene: 10. The CDR3 covers 13 residues. In DNA, the CDR3 is TGCGCCAGCCGCCGGACAGGTGGTGGCGAGCAGTACTTC. This translates into CASRRTGGGEQYF.